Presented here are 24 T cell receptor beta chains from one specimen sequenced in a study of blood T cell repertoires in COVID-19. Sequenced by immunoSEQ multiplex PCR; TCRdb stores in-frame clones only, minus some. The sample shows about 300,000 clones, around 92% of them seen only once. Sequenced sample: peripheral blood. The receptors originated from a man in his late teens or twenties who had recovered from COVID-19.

The CDR3 coding sequence is TGCGCCAGCAGCCCAAGGACAGGCCAAGGGACTGAAGCTTTCTTT. Residues: CASSPRTGQGTEAFF. This chain connects TRBV5-1 to TRBJ1-1; 7 bases line up with TRBD1. Per the germline V gene, CDR1 is SGHRS and CDR2 is YFSETQ. Unmatched junction bases numbered 11, after V lost 4 bases and J lost 5 bases. The CDR3 contains 15 residues.

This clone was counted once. CDR3 sequence: CASSPWTGKPYGYTF. The DNA for the CDR3 is TGTGCCAGTAGTCCCTGGACAGGCAAACCCTATGGCTACACCTTC. This chain links TRBV19 with TRBJ1-2; 7 bases fit TRBD1. Germline assignment: CDR1 LNHDA and CDR2 SQIVND (reference sequence). The CDR3 has 15 residues. J lost 4 bases, V lost 5 bases, and 10 bases had no gene match. Supplemented by reference TRBV19 and TRBJ1-2, the full variable domain reads DGGITQSPKYLFRKEGQNVTLSCEQNLNHDAMYWYRQDPGQGLRLIYYSQIVNDFQKGDIAEGYSVSREKKESFPLTVTSAQKNPTAFYLCASSPWTGKPYGYTFGSGTRLTVV.

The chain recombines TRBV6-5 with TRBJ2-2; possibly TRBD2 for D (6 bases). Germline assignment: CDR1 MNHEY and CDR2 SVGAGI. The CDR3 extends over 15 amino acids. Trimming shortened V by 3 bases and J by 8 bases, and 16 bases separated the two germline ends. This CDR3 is CASSYGGVPPGELFF. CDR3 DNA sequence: TGTGCCAGCAGTTATGGAGGGGTCCCCCCGGGGGAGCTGTTTTTT.

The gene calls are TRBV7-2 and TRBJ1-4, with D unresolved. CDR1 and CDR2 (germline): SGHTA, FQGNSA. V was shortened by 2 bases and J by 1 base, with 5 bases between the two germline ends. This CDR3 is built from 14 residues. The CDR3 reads CASSLQITNEKLFF. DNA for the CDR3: TGTGCCAGCAGCTTACAGATAACTAATGAAAAACTGTTTTTT.

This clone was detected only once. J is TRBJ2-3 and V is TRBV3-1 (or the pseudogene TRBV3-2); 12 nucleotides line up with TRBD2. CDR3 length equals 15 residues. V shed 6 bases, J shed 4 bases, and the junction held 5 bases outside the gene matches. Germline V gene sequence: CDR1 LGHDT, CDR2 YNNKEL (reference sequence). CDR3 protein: CASRGTSGSADTQYF. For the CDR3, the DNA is TGTGCCAGCAGGGGGACTAGCGGGTCCGCAGATACGCAGTATTTT.

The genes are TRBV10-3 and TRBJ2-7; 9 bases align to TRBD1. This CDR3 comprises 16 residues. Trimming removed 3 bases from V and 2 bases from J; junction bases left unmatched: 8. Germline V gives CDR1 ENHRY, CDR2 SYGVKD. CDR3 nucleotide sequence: TGTGCCATCAGTGACCCGGACAGGGGAAGGGCCTACGAGCAGTACTTC. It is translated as CAISDPDRGRAYEQYF.

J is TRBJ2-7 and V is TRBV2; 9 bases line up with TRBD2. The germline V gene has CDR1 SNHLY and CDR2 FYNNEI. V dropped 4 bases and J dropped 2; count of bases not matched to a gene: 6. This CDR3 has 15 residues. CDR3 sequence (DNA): TGTGCCAGCAGTGGGGACATAGCGGGAGCCTACGAGCAGTACTTC. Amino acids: CASSGDIAGAYEQYF.

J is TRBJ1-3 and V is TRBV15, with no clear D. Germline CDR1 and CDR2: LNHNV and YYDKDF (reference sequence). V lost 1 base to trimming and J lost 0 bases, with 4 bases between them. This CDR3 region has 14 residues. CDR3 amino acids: CATSRASSGNTIYF. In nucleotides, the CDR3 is TGTGCCACCAGCAGAGCGAGCTCTGGAAACACCATATATTTT.

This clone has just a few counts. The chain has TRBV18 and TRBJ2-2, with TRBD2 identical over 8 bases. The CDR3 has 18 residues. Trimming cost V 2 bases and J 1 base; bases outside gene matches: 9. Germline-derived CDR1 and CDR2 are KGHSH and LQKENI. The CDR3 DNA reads TGTGCCAGCTCACCATACAGGGAGCGGGAGAGGAACACCGGGGAGCTGTTTTTT. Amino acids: CASSPYRERERNTGELFF.

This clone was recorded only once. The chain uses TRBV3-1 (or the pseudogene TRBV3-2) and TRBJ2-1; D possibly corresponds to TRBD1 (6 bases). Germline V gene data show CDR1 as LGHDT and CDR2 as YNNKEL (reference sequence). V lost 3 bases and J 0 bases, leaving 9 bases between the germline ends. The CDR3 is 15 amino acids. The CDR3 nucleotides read TGTGCCAGCAGCCACAGGGGTAACTCCTACAATGAGCAGTTCTTC. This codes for CASSHRGNSYNEQFF.

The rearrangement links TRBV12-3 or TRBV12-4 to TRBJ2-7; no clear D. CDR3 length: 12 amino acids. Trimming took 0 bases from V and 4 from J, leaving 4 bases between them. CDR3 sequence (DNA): TGTGCCAGCAGTTTAGCTCCTTACGAGCAGTACTTC. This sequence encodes CASSLAPYEQYF.

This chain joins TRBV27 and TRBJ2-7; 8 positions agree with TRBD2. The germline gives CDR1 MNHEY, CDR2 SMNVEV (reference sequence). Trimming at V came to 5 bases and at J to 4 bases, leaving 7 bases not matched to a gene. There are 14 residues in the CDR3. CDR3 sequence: CASSRLAPGYEQYF. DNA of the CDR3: TGTGCCAGCAGTAGACTAGCGCCGGGGTACGAGCAGTACTTC.

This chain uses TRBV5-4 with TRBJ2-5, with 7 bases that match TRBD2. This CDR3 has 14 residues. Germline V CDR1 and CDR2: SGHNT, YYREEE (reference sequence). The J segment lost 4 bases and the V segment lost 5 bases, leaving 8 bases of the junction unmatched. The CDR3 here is CASSPMGGGETQYF. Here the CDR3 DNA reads TGTGCCAGCAGTCCTATGGGGGGGGGAGAGACCCAGTACTTC.

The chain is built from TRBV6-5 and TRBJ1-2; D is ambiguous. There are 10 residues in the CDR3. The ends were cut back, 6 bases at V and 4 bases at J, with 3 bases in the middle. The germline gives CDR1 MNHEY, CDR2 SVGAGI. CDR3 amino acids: CASSLYGYTF. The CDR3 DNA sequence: TGTGCCAGCAGCCTCTATGGCTACACCTTC.

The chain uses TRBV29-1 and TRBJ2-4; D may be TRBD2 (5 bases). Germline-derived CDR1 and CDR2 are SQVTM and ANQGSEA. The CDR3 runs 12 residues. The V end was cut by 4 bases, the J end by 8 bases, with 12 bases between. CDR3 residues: CSVVKAEDIQYF. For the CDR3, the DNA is TGCAGCGTTGTAAAGGCGGAGGACATTCAGTACTTC. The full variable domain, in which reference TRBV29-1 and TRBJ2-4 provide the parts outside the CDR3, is SAVISQKPSRDICQRGTSLTIQCQVDSQVTMMFWYRQQPGQSLTLIATANQGSEATYESGFVIDKFPISRPNLTFSTLTVSNMSPEDSSIYLCSVVKAEDIQYFGAGTRLSVL.

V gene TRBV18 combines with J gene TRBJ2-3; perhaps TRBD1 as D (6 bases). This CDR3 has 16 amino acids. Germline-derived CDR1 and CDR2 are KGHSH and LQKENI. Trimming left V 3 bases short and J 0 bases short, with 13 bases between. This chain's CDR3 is CASSPPVQGSTDTQYF. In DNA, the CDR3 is TGTGCCAGCTCACCCCCGGTGCAGGGGAGCACAGATACGCAGTATTTT.

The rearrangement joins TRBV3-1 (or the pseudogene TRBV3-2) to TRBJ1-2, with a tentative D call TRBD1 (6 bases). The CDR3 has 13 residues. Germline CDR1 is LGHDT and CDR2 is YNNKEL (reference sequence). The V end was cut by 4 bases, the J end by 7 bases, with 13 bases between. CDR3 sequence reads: CASSREGTPGYTF. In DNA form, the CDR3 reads TGTGCCAGCAGCCGAGAAGGGACACCTGGCTACACCTTC.

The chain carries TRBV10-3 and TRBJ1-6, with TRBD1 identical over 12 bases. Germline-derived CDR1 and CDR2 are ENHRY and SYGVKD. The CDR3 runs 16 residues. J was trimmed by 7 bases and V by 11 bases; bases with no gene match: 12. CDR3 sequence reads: CARGGGQGAPNSPLHF. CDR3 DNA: TGTGCCCGAGGCGGGGGACAGGGGGCGCCGAATTCACCCCTCCACTTT.

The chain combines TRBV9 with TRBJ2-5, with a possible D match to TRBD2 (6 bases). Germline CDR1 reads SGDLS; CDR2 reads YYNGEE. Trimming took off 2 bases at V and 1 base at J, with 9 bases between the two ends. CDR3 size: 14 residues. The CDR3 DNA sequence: TGTGCCAGCAGCGTCCTGGGGGGCCAAGAGACCCAGTACTTC. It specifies CASSVLGGQETQYF.

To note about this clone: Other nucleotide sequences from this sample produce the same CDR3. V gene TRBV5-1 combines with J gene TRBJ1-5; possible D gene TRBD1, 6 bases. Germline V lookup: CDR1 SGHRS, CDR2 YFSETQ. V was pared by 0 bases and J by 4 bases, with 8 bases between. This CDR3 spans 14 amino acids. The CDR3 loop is CASSLEGGNQPQHF. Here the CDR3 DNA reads TGCGCCAGCAGCTTGGAAGGGGGAAATCAGCCCCAGCATTTT.

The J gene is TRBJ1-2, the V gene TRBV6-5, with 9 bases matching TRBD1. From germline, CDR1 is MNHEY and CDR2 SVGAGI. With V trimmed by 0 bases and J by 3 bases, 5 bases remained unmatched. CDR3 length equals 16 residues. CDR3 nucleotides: TGTGCCAGCAGTTACTCAGGACAGGGGCTCTACTATGGCTACACCTTC. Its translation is CASSYSGQGLYYGYTF.

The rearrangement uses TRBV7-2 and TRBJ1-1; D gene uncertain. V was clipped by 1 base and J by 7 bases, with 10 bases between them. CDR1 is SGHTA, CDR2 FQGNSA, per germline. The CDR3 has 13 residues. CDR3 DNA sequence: TGTGCCAGCAGCTTAGTGAAACAGAATGAAGCTTTCTTT. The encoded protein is CASSLVKQNEAFF.

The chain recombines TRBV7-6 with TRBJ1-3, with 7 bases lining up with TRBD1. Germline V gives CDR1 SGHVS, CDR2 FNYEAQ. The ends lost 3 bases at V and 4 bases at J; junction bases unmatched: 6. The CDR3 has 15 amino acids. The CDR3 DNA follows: TGTGCCAGCAGCTTCCAGACAGGGACAGGAAACACCATATATTTT. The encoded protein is CASSFQTGTGNTIYF.

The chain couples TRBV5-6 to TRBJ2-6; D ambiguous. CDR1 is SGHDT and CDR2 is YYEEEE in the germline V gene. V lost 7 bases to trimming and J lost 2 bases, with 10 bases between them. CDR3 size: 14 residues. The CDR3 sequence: CASCDWAGANVLTF. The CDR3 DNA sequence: TGTGCCAGCTGTGACTGGGCTGGGGCCAACGTCCTGACTTTC.